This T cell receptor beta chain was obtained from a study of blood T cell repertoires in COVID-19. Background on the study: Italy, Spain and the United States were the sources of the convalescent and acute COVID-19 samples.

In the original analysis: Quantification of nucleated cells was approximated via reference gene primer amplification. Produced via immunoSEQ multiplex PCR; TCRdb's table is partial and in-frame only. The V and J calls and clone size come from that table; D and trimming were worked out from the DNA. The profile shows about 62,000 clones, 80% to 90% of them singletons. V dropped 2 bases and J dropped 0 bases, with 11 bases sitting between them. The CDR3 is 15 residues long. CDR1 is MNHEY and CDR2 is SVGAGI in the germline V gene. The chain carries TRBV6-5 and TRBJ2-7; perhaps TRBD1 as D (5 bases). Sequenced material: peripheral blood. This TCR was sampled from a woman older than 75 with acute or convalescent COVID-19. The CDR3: CASSYQGVRSYEQYF. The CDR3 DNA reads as TGTGCCAGCAGTTACCAGGGCGTCCGCTCCTACGAGCAGTACTTC.